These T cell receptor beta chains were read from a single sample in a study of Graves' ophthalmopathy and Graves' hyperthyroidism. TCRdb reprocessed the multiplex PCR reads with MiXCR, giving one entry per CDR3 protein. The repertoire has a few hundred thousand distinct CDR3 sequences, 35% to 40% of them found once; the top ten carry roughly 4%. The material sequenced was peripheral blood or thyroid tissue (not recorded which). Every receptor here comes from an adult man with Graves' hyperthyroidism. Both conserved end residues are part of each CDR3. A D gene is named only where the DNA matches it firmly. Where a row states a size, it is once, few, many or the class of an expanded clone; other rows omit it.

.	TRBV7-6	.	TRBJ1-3	TGTGCCAGCAGCCCCACGAGCGGGCTGAACACCATATATTTT	CASSPTSGLNTIYF
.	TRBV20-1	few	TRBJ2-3	TGCAGTGCTAGATCTGAGCGGATTAGCACAGATACGCAGTATTTT	CSARSERISTDTQYF
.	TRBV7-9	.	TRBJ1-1	TGTGCCAGCAGCCAAGCAATCGCCCTGGGGCTAGGGGAAGCTTTCTTT	CASSQAIALGLGEAFF
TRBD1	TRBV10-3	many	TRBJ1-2	TGTGCCATCAGAGACGTGACAGGGGAAAAATCGTCGTATGGCTACACCTTC	CAIRDVTGEKSSYGYTF
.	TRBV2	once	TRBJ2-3	TGTGCCAGCATTCCCCTCGGGCAGGGGATCGATACGCAGTATTTT	CASIPLGQGIDTQYF
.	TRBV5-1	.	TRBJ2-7	TGCGCCAGCAGCTTGAACAGCAGGGGTCTTACCTACGAGCAGTACTTC	CASSLNSRGLTYEQYF
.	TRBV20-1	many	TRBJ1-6	TGCAGTGCTAGTACTGGGTATAATTCACCCCTCCACTTT	CSASTGYNSPLHF
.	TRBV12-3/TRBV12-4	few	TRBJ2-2	TGTGCCAGCAGCAGTTTCGGGGAGCTGTTTTTT	CASSSFGELFF
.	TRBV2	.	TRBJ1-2	TGTGCCAGCAGTACTACAGGGAAGTATGGCTACACCTTC	CASSTTGKYGYTF
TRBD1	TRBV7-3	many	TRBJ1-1	TGTGCCAGCAGCAACGGACAGGGTACGACGAACACTGAAGCTTTCTTT	CASSNGQGTTNTEAFF
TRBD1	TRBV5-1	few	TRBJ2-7	TGCGCCAGCAGCCCCGGGGACAGGATAAACGAGCAGTACTTC	CASSPGDRINEQYF
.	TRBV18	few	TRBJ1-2	TGTGCCAGCTCACCAGGGATGAACTATGGCTACACCTTC	CASSPGMNYGYTF
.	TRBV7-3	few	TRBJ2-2	TGTGCCAGCAGCTTAACCGTCAGGGGTCCGGGAACCGGGGAGCTGTTTTTT	CASSLTVRGPGTGELFF
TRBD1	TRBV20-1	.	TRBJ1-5	TGCAGTGCTAAGTATACAGGGGGCAATCAGCCCCAGCATTTT	CSAKYTGGNQPQHF
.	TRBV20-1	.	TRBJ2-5	TGCAGTGCTTCCTGGGCGGGACAGCCACAAGAGACCCAGTACTTC	CSASWAGQPQETQYF
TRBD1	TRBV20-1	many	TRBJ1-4	TGCAGTGCTAGGGGCAGGGGGCATGAAAAACTGTTTTTT	CSARGRGHEKLFF
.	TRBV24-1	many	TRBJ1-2	TGTGCCACCAGTGATTTGGGGAGGAACTATGGCTACACCTTC	CATSDLGRNYGYTF
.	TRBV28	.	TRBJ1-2	TGTGCCAGCATCCCCGCGGGGGGGGCAGTCGACTATGGCTACACCTTC	CASIPAGGAVDYGYTF
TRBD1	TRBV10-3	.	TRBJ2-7	TGTGCCATCAGTGAGACAGGGGGTGAGCAGTACTTC	CAISETGGEQYF
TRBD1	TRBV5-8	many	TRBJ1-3	TGTGCCAGCAGCATTACCGGGACAGCTGGAAACACCATATATTTT	CASSITGTAGNTIYF
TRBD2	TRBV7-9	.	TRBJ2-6	TGTGCCAGCAGCCTAACTAGCGGGAGGTTAGCAGCTGGGGCCAACGTCCTGACTTTC	CASSLTSGRLAAGANVLTF
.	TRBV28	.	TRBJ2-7	TGTGCCAGCAGTTCGGACAGGGACTACGACTACGAGCAGTACTTC	CASSSDRDYDYEQYF
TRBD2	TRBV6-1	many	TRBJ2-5	TGTGCCAGCAGGGTAGCGGGGCAAGAGACCCAGTACTTC	CASRVAGQETQYF
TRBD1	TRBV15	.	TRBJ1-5	TGTGCCACCAGCAGTTCACGGGACAGGGATCAGCCCCAGCATTTT	CATSSSRDRDQPQHF
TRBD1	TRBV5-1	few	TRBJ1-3	TGCGCCAGCAGCTTGGCACAGGGGACTGGAAACACCATATATTTT	CASSLAQGTGNTIYF
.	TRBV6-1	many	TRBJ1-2	TGTGCCAGCAGGCGGACGGCCAACTATGGCTACACCTTC	CASRRTANYGYTF
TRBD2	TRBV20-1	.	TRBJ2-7	TGCAGTGCTTTCCCCGCGGGGGGGTCTCCCCACGAGCAGTACTTC	CSAFPAGGSPHEQYF
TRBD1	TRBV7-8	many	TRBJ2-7	TGTGCCAGCAGCCCCGACAGGGGGAACTACGAGCAGTACTTC	CASSPDRGNYEQYF
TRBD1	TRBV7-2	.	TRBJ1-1	TGTGCCAGCAGCTTAGTATCGGCAGGGGGCACTGAAGCTTTCTTT	CASSLVSAGGTEAFF
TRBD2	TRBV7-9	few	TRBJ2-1	TGTGCCAGCAGCACACTAGCGGGGAACAATGAGCAGTTCTTC	CASSTLAGNNEQFF
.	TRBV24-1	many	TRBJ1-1	TGTGCCACCAGTGATTTGGTGGAGGAACCGAACACTGAAGCTTTCTTT	CATSDLVEEPNTEAFF
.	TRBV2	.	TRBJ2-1	TGTGCCAGCAGTGAGAGGGGGGCCAATGAGCAGTTCTTC	CASSERGANEQFF
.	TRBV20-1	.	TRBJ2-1	TGCAGTGCTAGTACTGATAACAATGAGCAGTTCTTC	CSASTDNNEQFF
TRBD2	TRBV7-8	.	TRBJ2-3	TGTGCCAGCAGCGGGAGGGCGGCAGATACGCAGTATTTT	CASSGRAADTQYF
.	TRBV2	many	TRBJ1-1	TGTGCCAGCATGGGACCTAACACTGAAGCTTTCTTT	CASMGPNTEAFF
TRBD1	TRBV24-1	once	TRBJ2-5	TGTGCCACCAGTGATACAGACAGGGGAGTTTCTGCCCAGTACTTC	CATSDTDRGVSAQYF
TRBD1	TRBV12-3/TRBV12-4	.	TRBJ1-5	TGTGCCAGCAGTTGGGACAGGGCGGGGAATCAGCCCCAGCATTTT	CASSWDRAGNQPQHF
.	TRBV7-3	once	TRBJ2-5	TGTGCCAGCAGCTTAACCCGCAATGAGACCCAGTACTTC	CASSLTRNETQYF
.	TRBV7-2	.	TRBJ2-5	TGTGCCAGCAGCAATCCTAGCTTTGGCGGGGAGACCCAGTACTTC	CASSNPSFGGETQYF
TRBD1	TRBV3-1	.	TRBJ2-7	TGTGCCAGCAGCCCGGGACAGACCGACTACGAGCAGTACTTC	CASSPGQTDYEQYF
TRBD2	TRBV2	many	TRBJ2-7	TGTGCCAGCAGTCAGGGACTACCCTACGAGCAGTACTTC	CASSQGLPYEQYF
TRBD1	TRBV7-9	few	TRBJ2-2	TGTGCCAGCAGCTGGGCGATCGGGACAGGGGAGAACACCGGGGAGCTGTTTTTT	CASSWAIGTGENTGELFF
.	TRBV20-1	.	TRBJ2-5	TGCAGTGCCAGCCCGGGATCCTTC	CSASPGSF
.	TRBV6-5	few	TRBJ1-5	TGTGCCAGCAGGGGACCGGGGGCGGCTGGCAATCAGCCCCAGCATTTT	CASRGPGAAGNQPQHF